This TCR beta chain was observed in a study of T cells in Graves' hyperthyroidism and ophthalmopathy. Points from the study as a whole: Blood also carried most thyroid clonotypes expanded above 0.001. Median prediction lead before ophthalmopathy onset was around 7 months with the model.

This CDR3 is 13 amino acids long. The germline gives CDR1 DFQATT, CDR2 SNEGSKA (reference sequence). V lost 2 bases, J lost 2 bases, and 10 bases lay in between. This clonotype appeared a few times. The antigen remains unidentified. Based on clinical symptoms, serum thyroxine and TRAb, thyroid ultrasound and orbital computed tomography, diagnoses were reached. Amplified TCR beta CDR3 regions derived from RNA transcripts. HTBI primers were employed in a first-round RT-PCR of the TCR CDR3. TCRdb passed the multiplex PCR reads through MiXCR, listing each CDR3 protein once. Of approximately 740,000 distinct CDR3 sequences detected, about 15% appear once; the ten largest clones hold 9.5% to 13%.

This chain uses TRBV20-1 with TRBJ2-7; possible D gene TRBD2, 6 bases. Sequencing was performed on blood. The receptor comes from a woman younger than 30 with Graves' hyperthyroidism. The CDR3 DNA sequence: TGCAGTGCTAGACCCCCGGGGGCCTACGAGCAGTACTTC. Translated: CSARPPGAYEQYF.